This T cell receptor (beta chain) was identified in a study of cytomegalovirus exposure and HLA in healthy donors. CDR1 is SGDLS and CDR2 is YYNGEE in the germline V gene. V dropped 1 base and J dropped 3; count of bases not matched to a gene: 9. This CDR3 comprises 17 residues. Study-level findings and limits: Several of the most significant clusters appeared linked to common viral pathogens, based on a later analysis.

This clone showed up just a few times. The antigen remains undetermined. 60 Vbeta and 13 Jbeta primers were used in PCR. TCRdb's copy holds only in-frame clones and misses some; the assay was immunoSEQ multiplex PCR. The sample contains around 120,000 clones, approximately 80% of which appear only once. Healthy individuals who donated bone marrow served as the donors. The sequence came from a human donor in good health. Sample: PBMCs. This chain links TRBV9 with TRBJ2-1; 8 nucleotides align to TRBD1. CDR3 region: CASSVLGHGQGYNEQFF. CDR3 nucleotides: TGTGCCAGCAGCGTACTAGGCCACGGACAGGGCTACAATGAGCAGTTCTTC. Filled out from reference TRBV9 and TRBJ2-1, the complete variable domain reads DSGVTQTPKHLITATGQRVTLRCSPRSGDLSVYWYQQSLDQGLQFLIQYYNGEERAKGNILERFSAQQFPDLHSELNLSSLELGDSALYFCASSVLGHGQGYNEQFFGPGTRLTVL.